This paragraph covers one T cell receptor beta chain sequence. The antigen is undetermined. The CDR3 consists of 13 residues. Germline CDR1 reads SGHTA; CDR2 reads FQGTGA. The ends were cut back, 5 bases at V and 1 base at J, with 8 bases in the middle. Primers for the PCR totalled 60 Vbeta and 13 Jbeta. This table comes from immunoSEQ multiplex PCR, and its TCRdb copy is limited to in-frame clones, with some not included. Found here are approximately 200,000 clones, under 80% of them singletons; the top ten hold around 0.2%. Although they were nominally healthy when sampled, donors likely had unrecorded immune exposures. The data are from a study of cytomegalovirus exposure and HLA in healthy donors. Findings and caveats of the study: Based on reports, TCR beta sequences accurately predicted HLA-A and HLA-B alleles for most subjects. A later analysis found common viral pathogens apparently linked to several of the most significant clusters.

Sequenced material: PBMCs. This sequence was found in a girl aged 2-10 years in good health and CMV-seronegative. The V and J genes are TRBV7-3 and TRBJ1-1; D perhaps matches TRBD1 (5 bases). CDR3 in amino acids: CASSPTGNTEAFF. In nucleotides, the CDR3 is TGTGCCAGCAGCCCAACAGGGAACACTGAAGCTTTCTTT. Full variable domain (missing parts from reference TRBV7-3 and TRBJ1-1): GAGVSQTPSNKVTEKGKYVELRCDPISGHTALYWYRQSLGQGPEFLIYFQGTGAADDSGLPNDRFFAVRPEGSVSTLKIQRTERGDSAVYLCASSPTGNTEAFFGQGTRLTVV.